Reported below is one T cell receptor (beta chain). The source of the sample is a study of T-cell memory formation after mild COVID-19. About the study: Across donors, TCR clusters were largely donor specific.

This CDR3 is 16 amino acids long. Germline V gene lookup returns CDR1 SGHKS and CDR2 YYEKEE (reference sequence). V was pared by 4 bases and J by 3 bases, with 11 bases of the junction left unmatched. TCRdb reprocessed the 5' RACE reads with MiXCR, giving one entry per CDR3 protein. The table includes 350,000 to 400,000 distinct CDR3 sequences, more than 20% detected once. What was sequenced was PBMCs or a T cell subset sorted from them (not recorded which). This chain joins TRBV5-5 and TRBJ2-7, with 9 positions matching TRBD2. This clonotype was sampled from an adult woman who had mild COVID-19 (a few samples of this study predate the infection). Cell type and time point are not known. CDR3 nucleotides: TGTGCCAGCAGCCCAGATAGCGGGAGTTTTAACTACGAGCAGTACTTC. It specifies CASSPDSGSFNYEQYF. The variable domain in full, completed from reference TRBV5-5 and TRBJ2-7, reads DAGVTQSPTHLIKTRGQQVTLRCSPISGHKSVSWYQQVLGQGPQFIFQYYEKEERGRGNFPDRFSARQFPNYSSELNVNALLLGDSALYLCASSPDSGSFNYEQYFGPGTRLTVT.